This TCR beta chain derives from a study of pediatric ulcerative colitis. Study outcomes and limitations: Compared with controls, ulcerative colitis showed greater blood-rectum clone sharing.

This clone has more than one count but fewer than ten. Its antigen is unidentified. Controls had colonoscopy for suspected IBD, with normal endoscopy and no IBD the following year. Method: immunoSEQ multiplex PCR; TCRdb's copy keeps in-frame clones and lacks some. This table holds tens of thousands of clones, over 70% found once. The CDR3 totals 13 residues. The germline gives CDR1 LNHDA, CDR2 SQIVND (reference sequence). The V and J ends lost 5 bases and 1 base respectively, with 8 bases between them. The receptor was derived from a boy aged 5 to 17 who was a control in a study of pediatric ulcerative colitis. The rearrangement joins TRBV19 to TRBJ1-1; weak D call: TRBD1 (5 bases). The sequencing input was blood. DNA of the CDR3: TGTGCCAGTAGTGTCGGGACGAACACTGAAGCTTTCTTT. This codes for CASSVGTNTEAFF.